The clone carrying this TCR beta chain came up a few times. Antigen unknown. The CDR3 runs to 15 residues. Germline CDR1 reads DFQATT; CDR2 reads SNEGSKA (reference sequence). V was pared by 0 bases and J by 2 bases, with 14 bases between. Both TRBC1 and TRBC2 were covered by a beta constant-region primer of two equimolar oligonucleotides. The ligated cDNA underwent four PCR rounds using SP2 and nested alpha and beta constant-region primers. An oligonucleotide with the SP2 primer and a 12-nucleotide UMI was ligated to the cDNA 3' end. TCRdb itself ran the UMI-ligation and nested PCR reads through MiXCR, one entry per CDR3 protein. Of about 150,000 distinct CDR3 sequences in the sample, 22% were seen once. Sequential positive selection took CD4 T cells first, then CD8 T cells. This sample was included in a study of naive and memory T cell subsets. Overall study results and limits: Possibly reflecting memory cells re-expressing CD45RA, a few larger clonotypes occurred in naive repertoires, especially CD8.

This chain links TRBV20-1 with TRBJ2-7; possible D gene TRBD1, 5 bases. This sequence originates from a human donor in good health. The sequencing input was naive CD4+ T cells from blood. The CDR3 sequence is CSARDQGRAAYEQYF. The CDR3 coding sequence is TGCAGTGCTAGAGATCAGGGCAGGGCCGCCTACGAGCAGTACTTC.